This T cell receptor (beta chain) came from a study of cytomegalovirus exposure and HLA in healthy donors. On the study more broadly: The early release's HLA-typed donors yielded roughly 85 million unique TCRs.

This CDR3 comprises 17 residues. The germline gives CDR1 SNHLY, CDR2 FYNNEI. V lost 6 bases and J lost 6; bases outside the gene matches: 12. In this sample, this clone turned up once. What it recognizes is unknown. Findings and limits, study-wide: Across all donors, roughly uniform sequencing depth was an assumption of the presence/absence analyses. Among the sequence variants, a highly shared cluster was likely an artifact of sequencing. Cytomegalovirus status was reportedly diagnosed by the classifier with high sensitivity and specificity.

PCR primers comprised 60 Vbeta and 13 Jbeta primers. Assay used: immunoSEQ multiplex PCR; TCRdb lists only in-frame clones, some missing. The table shows under 200,000 clones, with approximately 86% occurring only once. The specimen was PBMCs. V and J are TRBV2 and TRBJ2-3; 13 bases line up with TRBD2. This clonotype was obtained from a woman aged 18 to 35 in good health and CMV-seronegative. The CDR3 region has the DNA TGTGCCAGCAGAGCTCGAGGACTAGCGGGGGCCTGGGATACGCAGTATTTT. The encoded protein is CASRARGLAGAWDTQYF. The whole variable domain, filled in from reference TRBV2 and TRBJ2-3, reads EPEVTQTPSHQVTQMGQEVILRCVPISNHLYFYWYRQILGQKVEFLVSFYNNEISEKSEIFDDQFSVERPDGSNFTLKIRSTKLEDSAMYFCASRARGLAGAWDTQYFGPGTRLTVL.